The clone carrying this T cell receptor (beta chain) was detected a few times. Its antigen is undetermined. This CDR3 has 13 amino acids. The germline CDR1 and CDR2 sequences are SGHRS and YFSETQ. The germline V and J ends were trimmed by 4 bases and 2 bases, with 10 bases remaining between them. The data derive from a study of beta chain features in type 1 diabetes. Notes on the study in general: The analysis here could not establish whether HLA type shapes TCRB rearrangement. VDJ junctions sequenced from type 1 diabetes patients showed fewer insertions and more deletions.

Expressed TCRB transcripts were sequenced after all isolated RNA was converted to cDNA. The assay was immunoSEQ multiplex PCR, and TCRdb's table has in-frame clones only and misses some. This table has some 230,000 clones, 9.6% appearing once. The source is a woman in her late teens or twenties in good health. The specimen sequenced was naive CD4+ T cells from blood. The chain uses TRBV5-1 and TRBJ2-7; D is possibly TRBD1 (6 bases). The CDR3 is CASSQGNPYEQYF. Written as DNA, the CDR3 is TGCGCCAGCAGCCAGGGGAATCCCTACGAGCAGTACTTC.